This T cell receptor beta chain was obtained from a study of T cell changes during pregnancy in multiple sclerosis (dated by TCRdb to about 2019). In the study overall: Changes in the T cell repertoire over the course of pregnancy were examined in this study in women with multiple sclerosis.

Its CDR3 holds 14 amino acids, cysteine through phenylalanine. Kept here is only the CDR3 DNA, which spans 42 bases and is read in frame from base 1. V sheds 5 bases and J sheds 5 bases, leaving 13 bases between their ends. The germline V gene encodes CDR1 SEHNR and CDR2 FQNEAQ (reference sequence). Libraries were constructed by the immunoSEQ multiplex PCR assay. This immuneACCESS table, as held by TCRdb, lists in-frame sequences with V and J called but not all clones. Of the missing ones, under half trace to an unresolved V gene in checked studies; the others have no known cause. The table for this sample lists tens of thousands of clones; around 91% of them were counted only once. Roughly 0.56% of the sample goes to the ten largest clones. Worth noting for this clone: The clone's antigen remains unknown. Base qualities are not at hand, and no much larger clone is one base apart.

The receptor was isolated from a female donor in good health, enrolled as a control in a pregnancy study. Recombination joined TRBV7-9 with TRBJ1-5; 6 matching bases give a weak D call of TRBD1. This specimen consisted of CD4+ T cells from peripheral blood mononuclear cells, obtained in the third trimester of pregnancy. The CDR3: CASSPGQNDQPQHF. The DNA is as follows: TGTGCCAGCAGCCCTGGACAGAATGATCAGCCCCAGCATTTT.